The entry below gives a single T cell receptor beta chain sequence along with its context. The CDR3 runs to 15 residues. Germline CDR1 is SQVTM and CDR2 is ANQGSEA. V lost 6 bases to trimming and J lost 2 bases; unmatched junction nucleotides: 6. The sample originates from a study of control samples from healthy donors and cancer patients. Measured with immunoSEQ multiplex PCR; TCRdb has only the in-frame clones, and not every one. The sample lists some 120,000 clones; 70% to 90% were seen once. The TCR was taken from a man in his fifties or sixties in good health. Sequences were obtained from blood. This chain uses TRBV29-1 with TRBJ2-1; 11 bases agree with TRBD1. The CDR3 sequence is CSVARTGGPYNEQFF. The CDR3 DNA reads as TGCAGCGTAGCTAGGACAGGGGGCCCCTACAATGAGCAGTTCTTC.